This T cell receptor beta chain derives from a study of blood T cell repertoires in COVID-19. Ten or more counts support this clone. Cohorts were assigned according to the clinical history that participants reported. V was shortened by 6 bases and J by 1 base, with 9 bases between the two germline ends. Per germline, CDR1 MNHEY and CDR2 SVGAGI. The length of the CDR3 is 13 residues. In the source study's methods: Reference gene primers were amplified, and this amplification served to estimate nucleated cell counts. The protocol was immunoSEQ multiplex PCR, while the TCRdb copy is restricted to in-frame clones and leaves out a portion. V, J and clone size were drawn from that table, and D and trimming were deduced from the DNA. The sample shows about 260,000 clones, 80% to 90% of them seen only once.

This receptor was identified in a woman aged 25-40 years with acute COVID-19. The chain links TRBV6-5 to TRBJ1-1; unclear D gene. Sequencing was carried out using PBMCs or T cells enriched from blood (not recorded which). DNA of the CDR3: TGTGCCAGCAGCCTATCGGGGAACACTGAAGCTTTCTTT. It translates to CASSLSGNTEAFF.